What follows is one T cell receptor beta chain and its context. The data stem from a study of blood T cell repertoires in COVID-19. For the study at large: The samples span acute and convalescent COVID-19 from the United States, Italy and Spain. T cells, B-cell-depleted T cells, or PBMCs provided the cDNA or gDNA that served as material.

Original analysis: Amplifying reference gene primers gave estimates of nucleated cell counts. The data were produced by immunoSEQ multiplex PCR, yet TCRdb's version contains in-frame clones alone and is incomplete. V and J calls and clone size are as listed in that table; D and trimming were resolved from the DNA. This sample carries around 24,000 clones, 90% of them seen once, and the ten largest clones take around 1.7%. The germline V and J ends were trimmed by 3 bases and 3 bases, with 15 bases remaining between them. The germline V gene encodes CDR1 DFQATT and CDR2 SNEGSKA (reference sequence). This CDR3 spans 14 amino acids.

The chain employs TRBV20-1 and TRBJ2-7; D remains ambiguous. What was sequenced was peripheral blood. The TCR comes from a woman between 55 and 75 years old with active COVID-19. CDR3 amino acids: CSASREGTGYEQYF. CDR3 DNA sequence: TGCAGTGCTAGTCGAGAAGGCACGGGCTACGAGCAGTACTTC.